Following are 27 T cell receptor beta chains from one sample sequenced in a study of T cells expressing NK-cell markers. TCRdb re-called the 5' RACE reads, yielding one record per CDR3 amino acid sequence without DNA. Its table records some 600,000 distinct CDR3 sequences. Sample: blood T cells: a sorted CD56 or NKG2C T cell subset, CD4+ or CD8+ T cells, or bulk PBMC T cells (not recorded which). Every receptor here comes from a man aged 18 to 29 in good health.

The chain recombines TRBV4-2 with TRBJ2-7; TCRdb names TRBD2, which stays unverified in the absence of DNA. This CDR3 contains 17 residues. CDR1 is LGHNA and CDR2 is YNFKEQ in the germline V gene. CDR3 protein: CASSAQGRLAGGNEQYF.

The V and J genes are TRBV6-5 and TRBJ1-6. Per germline, CDR1 MNHEY and CDR2 SVGAGI. CDR3 size: 14 residues. The CDR3: CASTLTSYNSPLHF.

The chain employs TRBV5-4 and TRBJ2-7; the D call of TRBD1 rests on TCRdb alone, since no DNA is present to check it. The CDR3 totals 13 residues. The germline CDR1 and CDR2 sequences are SGHNT and YYREEE (reference sequence). The CDR3 loop is CASSPRQNYEQYF.

The genes are TRBV7-2 and TRBJ1-3; TCRdb gives TRBD1 as the D gene, but with no DNA this cannot be confirmed. The germline gives CDR1 SGHTA, CDR2 FQGNSA. This CDR3 spans 13 amino acids. This chain's CDR3 is CASSSGTGNTIYF.

V usage is TRBV15 and J usage is TRBJ2-1; TCRdb's D call of TRBD2 is untestable without DNA. CDR1 and CDR2 (germline): LNHNV, YYDKDF (reference sequence). This CDR3 is 19 amino acids long. The CDR3 here is CATSQRLAGDRTAYNEQFF.

This rearrangement joins TRBV12-3 or TRBV12-4 to TRBJ2-4; the D call from TCRdb, TRBD2, cannot be confirmed without DNA. This CDR3 is 15 amino acids long. The CDR3 loop is CASSRSPSGRDIQYF.

The chain is built from TRBV29-1 and TRBJ2-3; TCRdb lists TRBD2, though no DNA is available to test this call. The CDR3 runs 14 residues. Germline CDR1 reads SQVTM; CDR2 reads ANQGSEA. The CDR3 is CSALRDYPTDTQYF.

This chain joins TRBV6-2 or TRBV6-3 and TRBJ2-1; TCRdb's D call, TRBD1, is unchecked because there is no DNA. This CDR3 spans 11 amino acids. Germline V CDR1 and CDR2: MNHEY, SVGEGT. The CDR3 region is CASSEGKELFF.

The V gene is TRBV20-1, the J gene TRBJ2-7. Germline lookup yields CDR1 DFQATT and CDR2 SNEGSKA (reference sequence). The CDR3 is 11 residues long. This CDR3 is CSAAQDYEQYF.

The genes are TRBV7-9 and TRBJ1-1. Germline assignment: CDR1 SEHNR and CDR2 FQNEAQ (reference sequence). This CDR3 contains 14 residues. The CDR3 here is CASTLSQLTTEAFF.

The chain combines TRBV9 with TRBJ2-1; the TCRdb D gene call, TRBD1, has no DNA to confirm it. CDR1 SGDLS and CDR2 YYNGEE come from the germline V gene. CDR3 length equals 14 residues. CDR3 protein: CASSGGDRANEQFF.

This chain links TRBV12-3 or TRBV12-4 with TRBJ2-3; TCRdb indicates TRBD2, and absent DNA this call remains unverified. This CDR3 is 16 amino acids long. The CDR3 reads CASSLGSGRLTDTQYF.

The genes are TRBV9 and TRBJ2-5; TCRdb reports TRBD1, a call that lacks DNA to check it against. This CDR3 has 15 amino acids. The germline CDR1 and CDR2 sequences are SGDLS and YYNGEE. CDR3 region: CASSVGQGAGETQYF.

The chain has TRBV5-6 and TRBJ2-1; TCRdb designates TRBD2, a call that cannot be tested without DNA. Germline V CDR1 and CDR2: SGHDT, YYEEEE. CDR3 length equals 15 residues. The CDR3 loop is CASSVSGRALGEQFF.

V gene TRBV7-6 combines with J gene TRBJ2-7; TCRdb's D call of TRBD1 is untestable without DNA. This CDR3 region has 15 residues. CDR1 SGHVS and CDR2 FNYEAQ come from the germline V gene. The CDR3 region is CASSPGQGSAYEQYF.

The V gene is TRBV20-1, the J gene TRBJ2-5; TCRdb picks TRBD1, but there is no DNA to check that call. The CDR3 runs 15 residues. In germline, CDR1 is DFQATT, CDR2 SNEGSKA (reference sequence). The CDR3 sequence is CSARGTGSGQETQYF.

V is TRBV10-2 and J is TRBJ1-1; the D call of TRBD1 rests on TCRdb alone, since no DNA is present to check it. The length of the CDR3 is 14 residues. Germline V gene data show CDR1 as WSHSY and CDR2 as SAAADI. The CDR3 sequence: CARFQTGHATEAFF.

The V call is TRBV5-1, the J call TRBJ2-1. Germline V CDR1 and CDR2: SGHRS, YFSETQ. This CDR3 is 15 amino acids long. CDR3 region: CASPNKQNSYNEQFF.

The V call is TRBV7-2, the J call TRBJ1-3; checking the TCRdb D call of TRBD1 is not possible without DNA. CDR1 and CDR2 from the germline V gene are SGHTA and FQGNSA. The length of the CDR3 is 15 residues. The CDR3 is CASSFGTASGNTIYF.

This rearrangement joins TRBV9 to TRBJ2-5. Germline V gives CDR1 SGDLS, CDR2 YYNGEE. This CDR3 region has 15 residues. CDR3 sequence: CASSGSGLKQETQYF.

V is TRBV18 and J is TRBJ2-3. CDR1 is KGHSH, CDR2 LQKENI, per germline. The CDR3 contains 16 residues. CDR3 residues: CASSPKDPKLPDTQYF.

The rearrangement uses TRBV30 and TRBJ2-2; the TCRdb call, TRBD2, lacks DNA for checking. The CDR3 totals 14 residues. Germline V gene sequence: CDR1 GTSNPN, CDR2 SVGIG (reference sequence). The CDR3 region is CAWSILEGTGELFF.

The chain joins TRBV7-9 to TRBJ1-1. The CDR3 covers 14 residues. Germline CDR1 reads SEHNR; CDR2 reads FQNEAQ (reference sequence). The CDR3 here is CASSLADSNTEAFF.

The rearrangement joins TRBV7-6 to TRBJ2-5; TCRdb selects TRBD1, and the lack of DNA leaves this call unchecked. The germline V gene encodes CDR1 SGHVS and CDR2 FNYEAQ. This CDR3 is built from 15 residues. The CDR3 spells CASRARTGGAETQYF.

The chain links TRBV5-6 to TRBJ1-5. The CDR3 extends over 12 amino acids. Germline assignment: CDR1 SGHDT and CDR2 YYEEEE. CDR3: CASSLDPEPQHF. Full variable domain (missing parts from reference TRBV5-6 and TRBJ1-5): DAGVTQSPTHLIKTRGQQVTLRCSPKSGHDTVSWYQQALGQGPQFIFQYYEEEERQRGNFPDRFSGHQFPNYSSELNVNALLLGDSALYLCASSLDPEPQHFGDGTRLSIL.

The chain uses TRBV28 and TRBJ2-1; TCRdb's D gene call, TRBD1, goes unchecked for lack of DNA. CDR3 length: 13 residues. Germline V lookup: CDR1 MDHEN, CDR2 SYDVKM. CDR3 in amino acids: CASSFPGRDWQFF.

V gene TRBV15 combines with J gene TRBJ1-2. The V gene's germline CDR1 is LNHNV and CDR2 YYDKDF (reference sequence). The CDR3 totals 15 residues. The CDR3 spells CATSSPTEGSYGYTF. The whole variable domain, remainder taken from reference TRBV15 and TRBJ1-2, is DAMVIQNPRYQVTQFGKPVTLSCSQTLNHNVMYWYQQKSSQAPKLLFHYYDKDFNNEADTPDNFQSRRPNTSFCFLDIRSPGLGDTAMYLCATSSPTEGSYGYTFGSGTRLTVV.